Below, 13 T cell receptor beta chains from the same sample are listed, as sequenced in a study of cytomegalovirus exposure and HLA in healthy donors (dated by TCRdb to the late 2010s). The library was generated by the immunoSEQ multiplex PCR assay. For the multiplex PCR, a mixture combining 60 forward primers for TCR Vbeta segments and 13 reverse primers for TCR Jbeta segments was used. Not all clones reach the TCRdb copy of this immuneACCESS table, which keeps in-frame sequences only. Checked studies attribute under half of the gap to unresolved V genes and leave the rest unexplained. The sample table holds about 190,000 clones, of which over 60% were seen once. The ten largest account for less than 2.5% of the sample. The sample taken for sequencing was PBMCs. Receptors were obtained from a woman aged 30 to 39 in good health and CMV-seropositive.

V usage is TRBV30 and J usage is TRBJ1-6; 10 positions match TRBD1. Trimming at V came to 3 bases and at J to 9 bases, leaving 11 bases not matched to a gene. The CDR3 is made up of 16 amino acids. Germline V CDR1 and CDR2: GTSNPN, SVGIG (reference sequence). The CDR3, as DNA: TGTGCCTGGAGCCGAACACCGGGACAGGGGATTTCACCCCTCCACTTT. Translation: CAWSRTPGQGISPLHF.

The genes are TRBV5-4 and TRBJ1-4, with 7 bases matching TRBD1. The CDR3 consists of 14 residues. Germline CDR1 SGHNT, CDR2 YYREEE (reference sequence). The J segment lost 6 bases and the V segment lost 4 bases, leaving 6 bases of the junction unmatched. CDR3 in amino acids: CASSPRGGDEKLFF. For the CDR3, the DNA is TGTGCCAGCAGCCCTAGAGGGGGCGATGAAAAACTGTTTTTT.

This chain links TRBV7-2 with TRBJ2-3, with D hard to call. The V gene's germline CDR1 is SGHTA and CDR2 FQGNSA. V gave up 5 bases and J gave up 6 bases, with 18 bases separating them. The CDR3 is 15 amino acids. The CDR3 bases are TGTGCCAGCAGCCAACAAAGCCGGCTCGGGGATACGCAGTATTTT. Protein sequence: CASSQQSRLGDTQYF.

The rearrangement links TRBV4-2 to TRBJ2-5; the D gene is possibly TRBD1 (6 bases). CDR3 length equals 18 residues. V was shortened by 0 bases and J by 0 bases, with 17 bases between the two germline ends. CDR1 and CDR2 from the germline V gene are LGHNA and YNFKEQ. In nucleotides, the CDR3 is TGTGCCAGCAGCCAAGATCTGAGTGTATGGACAGACCAAGAGACCCAGTACTTC. Amino acids: CASSQDLSVWTDQETQYF.

The chain combines TRBV4-1 with TRBJ2-5; no clear D gene. The CDR3 sequence is 13 residues long. Trimming cost V 0 bases and J 4 bases, with 6 bases left between them. Germline V CDR1 and CDR2: MGHRA, YSYEKL. CDR3 sequence: CASSQDPGETQYF. In DNA, the CDR3 is TGCGCCAGCAGCCAAGATCCGGGAGAGACCCAGTACTTC.

The chain carries TRBV19 and TRBJ2-1; 10 bases match TRBD2. V trimming: 5 bases; J trimming: 1 base; junction bases outside the gene matches: 2. The CDR3 has 15 residues. Germline loops: CDR1 LNHDA, CDR2 SQIVND (reference sequence). The CDR3 protein is CASSVLAGSYNEQFF. As DNA, the CDR3 is TGTGCCAGTAGTGTACTAGCGGGATCCTACAATGAGCAGTTCTTC. The full variable domain, its missing parts supplied by reference TRBV19 and TRBJ2-1, is DGGITQSPKYLFRKEGQNVTLSCEQNLNHDAMYWYRQDPGQGLRLIYYSQIVNDFQKGDIAEGYSVSREKKESFPLTVTSAQKNPTAFYLCASSVLAGSYNEQFFGPGTRLTVL.

The chain has TRBV2 and TRBJ1-2; D not certain. CDR3 length equals 13 residues. Per germline, CDR1 SNHLY and CDR2 FYNNEI. V lost 8 bases to trimming and J lost 8 bases, with 18 bases between them. CDR3: CASVGGWLGGYTF. As DNA, the CDR3 is TGTGCCAGCGTTGGAGGATGGCTGGGGGGCTACACCTTC.

V gene TRBV2 combines with J gene TRBJ1-6; TRBD1 matches 8 bases. Germline V lookup: CDR1 SNHLY, CDR2 FYNNEI. CDR3 size: 13 residues. V shed 8 bases and J 7 bases; nucleotides not matched to a gene: 4. DNA for the CDR3: TGTGCCAGCCAGTGGACAGGGAATTCACCCCTCCACTTT. Translating it yields CASQWTGNSPLHF. Full variable domain (rest looked up from reference TRBV2 and TRBJ1-6): EPEVTQTPSHQVTQMGQEVILRCVPISNHLYFYWYRQILGQKVEFLVSFYNNEISEKSEIFDDQFSVERPDGSNFTLKIRSTKLEDSAMYFCASQWTGNSPLHFGNGTRLTVT.

The chain combines TRBV7-8 with TRBJ1-2; the match to TRBD1 covers 9 bases. V lost 3 bases, J lost 3 bases, and 8 bases stayed unmatched. Per the germline V gene, CDR1 is SGHVS and CDR2 is FQNEAQ. There are 16 residues in the CDR3. The CDR3 DNA sequence: TGTGCCAGCAGCTTGATACAGGGGGCAGGGTACTATGGCTACACCTTC. Translated: CASSLIQGAGYYGYTF.

The V gene is TRBV29-1, the J gene TRBJ2-5; D remains ambiguous. The J call may not be correct, given that the DNA end is closer to TRBJ2-7. The germline V gene has CDR1 SQVTM and CDR2 ANQGSEA. This CDR3 contains 13 residues. CDR3 sequence: CSVVRQKSDEQYF. For the CDR3, the DNA is TGCAGCGTTGTTCGGCAGAAAAGCGACGAGCAGTACTTC.

The rearrangement joins TRBV7-2 to TRBJ2-3; the match to TRBD2 covers 9 bases. CDR1 is SGHTA and CDR2 is FQGNSA in the germline V gene. After removal of 11 bases from V and 1 base from J, the junction contained 10 bases not matched to a gene. The CDR3 has 15 amino acids. As DNA, the CDR3 is TGTGCCTGGAGGGAGGCGGGGGGGGGCACAGATACGCAGTATTTT. This encodes CAWREAGGGTDTQYF.

The rearrangement joins TRBV4-2 to TRBJ1-5; maybe TRBD1 (5 bases). CDR1 and CDR2 from the germline V gene are LGHNA and YNFKEQ. The CDR3 extends over 15 amino acids. The V gene lost 2 bases and the J gene lost 0 bases, with 8 bases spanning the gap. CDR3 residues: CASSQQGLSNQPQHF. CDR3 bases: TGTGCCAGCAGCCAACAGGGCCTTAGCAATCAGCCCCAGCATTTT.

V usage is TRBV9 and J usage is TRBJ2-7, with D tentatively TRBD1 (7 bases). The CDR3 covers 15 residues. Per germline, CDR1 SGDLS and CDR2 YYNGEE. V was clipped by 0 bases and J by 3 bases, with 13 bases between them. CDR3 coding DNA: TGTGCCAGCAGCGTAGGGGGGGACAGTGGCTACGAGCAGTACTTC. As protein: CASSVGGDSGYEQYF.